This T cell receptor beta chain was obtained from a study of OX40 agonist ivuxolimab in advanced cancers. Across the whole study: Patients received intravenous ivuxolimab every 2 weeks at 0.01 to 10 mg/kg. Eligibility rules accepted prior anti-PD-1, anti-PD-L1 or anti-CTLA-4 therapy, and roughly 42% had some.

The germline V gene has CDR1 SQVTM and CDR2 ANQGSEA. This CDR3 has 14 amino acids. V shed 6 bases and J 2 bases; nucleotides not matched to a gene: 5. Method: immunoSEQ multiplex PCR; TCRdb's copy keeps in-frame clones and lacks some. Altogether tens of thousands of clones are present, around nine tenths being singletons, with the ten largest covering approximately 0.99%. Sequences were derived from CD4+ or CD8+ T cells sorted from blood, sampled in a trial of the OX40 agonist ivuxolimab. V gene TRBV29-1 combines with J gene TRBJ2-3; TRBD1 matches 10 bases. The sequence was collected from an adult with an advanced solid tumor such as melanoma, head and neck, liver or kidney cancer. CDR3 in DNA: TGCAGCGTCTGGACAGGGGGTTACACAGATACGCAGTATTTT. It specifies CSVWTGGYTDTQYF.